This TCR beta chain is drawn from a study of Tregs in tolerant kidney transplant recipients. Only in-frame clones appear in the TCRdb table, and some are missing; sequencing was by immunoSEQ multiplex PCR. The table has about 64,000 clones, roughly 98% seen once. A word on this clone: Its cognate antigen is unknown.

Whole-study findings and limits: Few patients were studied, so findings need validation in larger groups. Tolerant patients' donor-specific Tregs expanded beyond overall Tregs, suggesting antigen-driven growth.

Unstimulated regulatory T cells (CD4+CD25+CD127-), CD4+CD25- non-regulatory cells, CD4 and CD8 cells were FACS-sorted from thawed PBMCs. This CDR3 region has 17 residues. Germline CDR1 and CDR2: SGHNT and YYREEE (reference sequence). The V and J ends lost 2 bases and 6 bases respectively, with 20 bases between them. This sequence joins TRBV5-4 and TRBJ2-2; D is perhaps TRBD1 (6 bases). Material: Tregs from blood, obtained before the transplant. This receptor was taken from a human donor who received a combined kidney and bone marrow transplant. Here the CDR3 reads CASSLGPSDRFSGELFF. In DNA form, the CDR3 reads TGTGCCAGCAGCTTAGGGCCCTCGGACAGATTCTCCGGGGAGCTGTTTTTT. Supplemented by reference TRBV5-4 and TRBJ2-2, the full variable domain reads ETGVTQSPTHLIKTRGQQVTLRCSSQSGHNTVSWYQQALGQGPQFIFQYYREEENGRGNFPPRFSGLQFPNYSSELNVNALELDDSALYLCASSLGPSDRFSGELFFGEGSRLTVL.